Detailed here is one TCR beta chain. Different DNA sequences within this sample yield the same CDR3. This table comes from immunoSEQ multiplex PCR, and its TCRdb copy is limited to in-frame clones, with some not included. The sample lists about 180,000 clones; roughly 89% were seen once. The data belong to a study of control samples from healthy donors and cancer patients. The germline V gene has CDR1 MGHRA and CDR2 YSYEKL. There are 15 residues in the CDR3. V lost 0 bases and J lost 2; bases outside the gene matches: 3. This chain uses TRBV4-1 with TRBJ2-7, with 8 bases lining up with TRBD2. The source of this sequence is a woman aged 45-65 years in good health. The sequenced sample consisted of blood. The CDR3: CASSQDTGGTYEQYF. DNA of the CDR3: TGCGCCAGCAGCCAAGATACGGGGGGGACCTACGAGCAGTACTTC.